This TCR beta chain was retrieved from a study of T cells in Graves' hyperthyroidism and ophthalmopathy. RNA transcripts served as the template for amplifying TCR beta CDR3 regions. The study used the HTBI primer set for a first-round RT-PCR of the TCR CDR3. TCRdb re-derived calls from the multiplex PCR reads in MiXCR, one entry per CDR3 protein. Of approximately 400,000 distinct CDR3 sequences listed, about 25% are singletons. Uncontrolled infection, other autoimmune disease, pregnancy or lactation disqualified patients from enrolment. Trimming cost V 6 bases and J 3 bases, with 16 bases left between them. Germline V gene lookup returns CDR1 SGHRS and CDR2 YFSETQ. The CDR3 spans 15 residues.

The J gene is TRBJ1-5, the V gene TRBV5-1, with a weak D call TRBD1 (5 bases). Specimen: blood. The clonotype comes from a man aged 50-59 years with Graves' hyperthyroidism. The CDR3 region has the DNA TGCGCCAGCACGTTGGGGGGAGCCCTCAATCAGCCCCAGCATTTT. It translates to CASTLGGALNQPQHF.